This is a list of T cell receptor beta chains from one sample in a study of cytomegalovirus exposure and HLA in healthy donors. The repertoire was sequenced with immunoSEQ multiplex PCR; TCRdb's copy has only in-frame clones and lacks some. This repertoire shows 100,000 to 150,000 clones, 81% found once; its top ten account for roughly 1.1%. The sequenced material came from PBMCs. These TCRs come from a woman between 25 and 40 years old in good health and CMV-seronegative. Both conserved end residues are part of each CDR3. The D gene is left open where the match is weak. A clone size is listed for some rows: how often the clone was seen (once, few, many), or a class if it is expanded.

j_call | clone_size | d_call | v_call | cdr3_nt | cdr3_aa
TRBJ2-7 | NA | TRBD2 | TRBV11-2 | TGTGCCAGCAACCCCTGGGGGAGGGCGACTTTAGACTACGAGCAGTACTTC | CASNPWGRATLDYEQYF
TRBJ2-7 | few | NA | TRBV6-1 | TGTGCCAGCAGCCCAACCGCCGGGGGGCCCTACGAGCAGTACTTC | CASSPTAGGPYEQYF
TRBJ2-1 | NA | NA | TRBV7-9 | TGTGCCAGCAGCTTAGTATCGGGATTGAATGAGCAGTTCTTC | CASSLVSGLNEQFF
TRBJ2-2 | NA | TRBD2 | TRBV4-2 | TGTGCCAGCAGCTACTCGGGAGGCCTGAACACCGGGGAGCTGTTTTTT | CASSYSGGLNTGELFF
TRBJ2-7 | once | NA | TRBV7-2 | TGTGCCAGCAGCCCAGGCCTAGCGCCCACCTACGAGCAGTACTTC | CASSPGLAPTYEQYF
TRBJ1-1 | NA | NA | TRBV7-2 | TGTGCCAGCAGCGGCAGGGGTGCGAACACTGAAGCTTTCTTT | CASSGRGANTEAFF
TRBJ2-2 | NA | TRBD1 | TRBV19 | TGTGCCAGCCAGGGGGCCCGGATGGAGTGGAGGACTAACACCGGGGAGCTGTTTTTT | CASQGARMEWRTNTGELFF
TRBJ2-7 | once | NA | TRBV6-5 | TGTGCCAGCAGCCCTGGATTCCCTGCGGCCTACGAGCAGTACTTC | CASSPGFPAAYEQYF
TRBJ1-2 | NA | TRBD1 | TRBV9 | TGTGCCAGCAGCGTAGCGGACAGGGCGGGGGGCTACACCTTC | CASSVADRAGGYTF
TRBJ1-6 | NA | NA | TRBV7-8 | TGTGCCAGCTCCCGGGGACGGGACACACCTAATTCACCCCTCCACTTT | CASSRGRDTPNSPLHF
TRBJ2-3 | NA | TRBD2 | TRBV6-4 | TGTGCCAGCAGCCCCTCCGCGACTAGCCCTACAGATACGCAGTATTTT | CASSPSATSPTDTQYF
TRBJ2-3 | NA | TRBD2 | TRBV5-4 | TGTGCCAGCAGCTTGTACGGTAGCGGGGGGGCCGGCACAGATACGCAGTATTTT | CASSLYGSGGAGTDTQYF
TRBJ1-2 | NA | NA | TRBV11-2 | TGTGCCAGCAGCTTAGAGACAACGGGGGGCTACACCTTC | CASSLETTGGYTF
TRBJ2-7 | NA | TRBD1 | TRBV4-2 | TGTGCCAGCAGCCAAGATGCAACAGACAGGGTATCGGGGTACGAGCAGTACTTC | CASSQDATDRVSGYEQYF
TRBJ2-4 | NA | TRBD2 | TRBV7-3 | TGTGCCAGCAGCTTCACGGGGGGCATTCAGTACTTC | CASSFTGGIQYF
TRBJ1-2 | NA | TRBD1 | TRBV27 | TGTGCCAGCAGGGGGGGACAGGGGATCGGCTACACCTTC | CASRGGQGIGYTF
TRBJ1-2 | NA | NA | TRBV6-6 | TGTGCCAGCAGACCAGACAGAAACTATGGCTACACCTTC | CASRPDRNYGYTF
TRBJ1-2 | NA | TRBD1 | TRBV5-1 | TGCGCCAGCAGCTTTCAACAGGGGGCCTTGGGCTACACCTTC | CASSFQQGALGYTF
TRBJ1-1 | NA | NA | TRBV18 | TGTGCCAGCACCTCGGGCACTGAAGCTTTCTTT | CASTSGTEAFF
TRBJ2-1 | NA | TRBD1 | TRBV6-1 | TGTGCCAGCAGGCCGGGACAGGGGTACAATGAGCAGTTCTTC | CASRPGQGYNEQFF
TRBJ1-1 | NA | TRBD1 | TRBV5-8 | TGTGCCAGTAGCTCGAGGACAGGGCAGACTGAAGCTTTCTTT | CASSSRTGQTEAFF
TRBJ1-4 | NA | NA | TRBV5-1 | TGCGCCAGCAGGTTAAACATTGCAACTAATGAAAAACTGTTTTTT | CASRLNIATNEKLFF
TRBJ1-5 | NA | TRBD1 | TRBV5-5 | TGTGCCAGCAGCTACGACAGGGGAGGAAATCAGCCCCAGCATTTT | CASSYDRGGNQPQHF
TRBJ2-1 | NA | NA | TRBV11-2 | TGTGCCAGCAGCTCCCACCGGACTATAAAGAGCTCCTACAATGAGCAGTTCTTC | CASSSHRTIKSSYNEQFF
TRBJ2-7 | NA | TRBD2 | TRBV7-8 | TGTGCCAGCAGCGCCGGGACTAGCGGGACCTTCTTCTACGAGCAGTACTTC | CASSAGTSGTFFYEQYF
TRBJ2-5 | NA | NA | TRBV6-5 | TGTGCCAGCAGTTACGGTGCAGGGGGGAAGACCCAGTACTTC | CASSYGAGGKTQYF
TRBJ1-4 | once | TRBD1 | TRBV11-2 | TGTGCCAGCAGCTCAATACAGGGGGGAGGGGAAAAACTGTTTTTT | CASSSIQGGGEKLFF
TRBJ2-5 | NA | TRBD1 | TRBV18 | TGTGCCAGCTCACCACCTGGGACAGCAGAGACCCAGTACTTC | CASSPPGTAETQYF
TRBJ1-3 | once | NA | TRBV11-2 | TGTGCCAGCAGCTTAGAAGTCGCCGGAGACACCATATATTTT | CASSLEVAGDTIYF
TRBJ2-3 | few | NA | TRBV19 | TGTGCCAGTAGTATATTAAGGGGGGATACGCAGTATTTT | CASSILRGDTQYF
TRBJ1-1 | NA | NA | TRBV7-2 | TGTGCCAGCAGCTTAGGCCCGAACAGGGCGGAAGCTTTCTTT | CASSLGPNRAEAFF
TRBJ2-3 | NA | NA | TRBV7-3 | TGTGCCAGCTCGGGAGATACGCAGTATTTT | CASSGDTQYF
TRBJ1-2 | once | NA | TRBV29-1 | TGCAGCGTTGGGGACATAAACTATGGCTACACCTTC | CSVGDINYGYTF
TRBJ1-1 | NA | NA | TRBV14 | TGTGCCAGCAGCCAAGGCATCAGTTCGGGCACTGAAGCTTTCTTT | CASSQGISSGTEAFF
TRBJ2-7 | NA | TRBD2 | TRBV11-2 | TGTGCCAGCAGCACTCCGGGACTAGCCCCATCTTCCTACGAGCAGTACTTC | CASSTPGLAPSSYEQYF
TRBJ1-5 | NA | NA | TRBV5-6 | TGTGCCAGCAGCTTCGGCCTAGAGAGCAATCAGCCCCAGCATTTT | CASSFGLESNQPQHF
TRBJ1-2 | NA | NA | TRBV6-5 | TGTGCCAGCAGTCCGCTGGCGGGAGAGTATGGCTACACCTTC | CASSPLAGEYGYTF
TRBJ2-7 | NA | NA | TRBV7-9 | TGTGCCAGCAGCTTAGACCCAGGACAGAGCGGCTACGAGCAGTACTTC | CASSLDPGQSGYEQYF
TRBJ1-2 | NA | NA | TRBV27 | TGTGCCAGCAGCAGAGTTTCGAGCGTAGTTAACTATGGCTACACCTTC | CASSRVSSVVNYGYTF
TRBJ2-1 | NA | TRBD1 | TRBV5-1 | TGCGCCAGCAGCAGGACAGGGGATATCTACAATGAGCAGTTCTTC | CASSRTGDIYNEQFF
TRBJ1-4 | NA | NA | TRBV2 | TGTGCCAGCAGTGAAGGGGCAGTCCGGAGGGAAAAACTGTTTTTT | CASSEGAVRREKLFF
TRBJ1-2 | NA | NA | TRBV29-1 | TGCAGCGTTGAGGAGGATCTTTACTATGGCTACACCTTC | CSVEEDLYYGYTF
TRBJ1-2 | NA | TRBD1 | TRBV6-6 | TGTGCCAGCAGTTCCCTGGGACAGGGGAATGGCTACACCTTC | CASSSLGQGNGYTF
TRBJ2-1 | NA | TRBD1 | TRBV5-4 | TGTGCCAGCAGCCCCGACAGGGTTTCCTACAATGAGCAGTTCTTC | CASSPDRVSYNEQFF
TRBJ1-4 | NA | TRBD1 | TRBV15 | TGTGCCACCAGCAGAGAAACGACAGGGAGTGTAATGGAACTGTTTTTT | CATSRETTGSVMELFF
TRBJ2-7 | once | TRBD1 | TRBV11-1 | TGTGCCAGCAGCTTCCCCGGGACAGGGGCCTACGAGCAGTACTTC | CASSFPGTGAYEQYF
TRBJ1-6 | NA | NA | TRBV6-5 | TGTGCCAGCAGTTACTCGGAGGGCCCATATAATTCACCCCTCCACTTT | CASSYSEGPYNSPLHF
TRBJ1-6 | NA | TRBD1 | TRBV6-1 | TGTGCCAGCAGTGATATGACGGGACAGGGGCTTTCACCCCTCCACTTT | CASSDMTGQGLSPLHF
TRBJ1-5 | NA | TRBD1 | TRBV6-1 | TGTGCCGGGGGGACAGGGAACCAGCCCCAGCATTTT | CAGGTGNQPQHF
TRBJ1-5 | NA | NA | TRBV27 | TGTGCCAGCAGTTTATTAGGCAATCAGCCCCAGCATTTT | CASSLLGNQPQHF
TRBJ2-3 | NA | TRBD1 | TRBV7-9 | TGTGCCAGCACCACGGGACAGGGGCAAGCAGATACGCAGTATTTT | CASTTGQGQADTQYF
TRBJ2-7 | NA | TRBD2 | TRBV19 | TGTGCCAGTAGTATAGGCGGGGGGGTCGACGAGCAGTACTTC | CASSIGGGVDEQYF
TRBJ2-1 | NA | TRBD1 | TRBV7-3 | TGTGCCAGCAGCACCGGGGATAGGGGGCAAGAACAGTTCTTC | CASSTGDRGQEQFF